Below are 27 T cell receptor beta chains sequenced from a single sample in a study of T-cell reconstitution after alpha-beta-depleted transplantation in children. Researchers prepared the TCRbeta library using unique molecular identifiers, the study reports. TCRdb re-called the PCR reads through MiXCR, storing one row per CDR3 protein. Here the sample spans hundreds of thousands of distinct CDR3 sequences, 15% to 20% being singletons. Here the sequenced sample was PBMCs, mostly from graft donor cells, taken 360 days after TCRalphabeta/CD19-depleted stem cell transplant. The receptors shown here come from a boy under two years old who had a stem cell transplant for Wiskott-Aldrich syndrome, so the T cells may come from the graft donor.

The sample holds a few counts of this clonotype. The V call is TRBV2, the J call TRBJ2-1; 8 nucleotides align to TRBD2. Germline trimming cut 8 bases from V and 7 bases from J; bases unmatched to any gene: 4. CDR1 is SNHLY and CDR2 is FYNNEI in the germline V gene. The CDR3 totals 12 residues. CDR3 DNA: TGTGCCAGCCGAATAGCGGGGAATGAGCAGTTCTTC. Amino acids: CASRIAGNEQFF.

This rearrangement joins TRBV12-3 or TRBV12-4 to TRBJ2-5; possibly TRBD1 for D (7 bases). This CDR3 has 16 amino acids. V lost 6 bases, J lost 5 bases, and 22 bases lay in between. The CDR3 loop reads CASSPRRTGGGETQYF. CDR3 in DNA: TGTGCCAGCAGCCCGCGCCGGACAGGTGGAGGGGAGACCCAGTACTTC.

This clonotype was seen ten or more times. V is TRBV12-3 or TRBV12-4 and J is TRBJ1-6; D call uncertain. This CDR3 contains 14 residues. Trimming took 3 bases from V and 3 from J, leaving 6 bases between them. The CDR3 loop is CASSFWGYNSPLHF. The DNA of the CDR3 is TGTGCCAGCAGTTTTTGGGGCTATAATTCACCCCTCCACTTT.

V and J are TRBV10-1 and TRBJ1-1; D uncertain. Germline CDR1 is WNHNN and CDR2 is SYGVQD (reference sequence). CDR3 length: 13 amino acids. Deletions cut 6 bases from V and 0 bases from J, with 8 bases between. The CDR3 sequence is CASRDLVNTEAFF. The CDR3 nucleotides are TGCGCCAGCAGGGACTTGGTGAACACTGAAGCTTTCTTT.

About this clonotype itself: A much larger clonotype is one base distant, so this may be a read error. CDR3 amino acids: CASSRSVELAGGGEQFF. CDR3 nucleotides: TGCGCCAGCAGCCGCTCGGTGGAACTAGCGGGAGGTGGTGAGCAGTTCTTC. The chain employs TRBV4-3 and TRBJ2-1; TRBD2 matches 12 bases. The CDR3 consists of 17 residues. V lost 4 bases to trimming and J lost 9 bases; unmatched junction nucleotides: 13. Germline CDR1 and CDR2: LGHNA and YSLEER.

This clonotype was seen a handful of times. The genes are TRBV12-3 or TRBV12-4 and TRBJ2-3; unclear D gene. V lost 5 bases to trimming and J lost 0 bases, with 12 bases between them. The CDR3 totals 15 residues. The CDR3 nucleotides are TGTGCCAGCAGTCAGACCTCCCCTAGCACAGATACGCAGTATTTT. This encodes CASSQTSPSTDTQYF.

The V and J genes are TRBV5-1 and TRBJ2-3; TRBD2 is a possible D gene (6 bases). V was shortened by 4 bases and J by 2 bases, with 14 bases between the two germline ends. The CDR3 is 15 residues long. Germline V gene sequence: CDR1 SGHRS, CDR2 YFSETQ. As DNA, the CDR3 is TGCGCCAGCAGCGGAGGGAGTACCGACACAGATACGCAGTATTTT. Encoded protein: CASSGGSTDTDTQYF.

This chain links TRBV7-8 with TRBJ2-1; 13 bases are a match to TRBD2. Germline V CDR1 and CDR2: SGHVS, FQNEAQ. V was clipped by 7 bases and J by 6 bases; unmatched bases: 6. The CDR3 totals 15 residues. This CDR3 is CASNRLAGGVNEQFF. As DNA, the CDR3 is TGTGCCAGCAACAGACTAGCGGGGGGCGTCAATGAGCAGTTCTTC.

DNA of the CDR3: TGTGCCAGCAGGACAGGGAAGATAAACACCATATATTTT. This sequence encodes CASRTGKINTIYF. This sequence joins TRBV12-3 or TRBV12-4 and TRBJ1-3; 7 nucleotides align to TRBD1. V lost 6 bases and J lost 6; bases outside the gene matches: 5. The CDR3 runs 13 residues.

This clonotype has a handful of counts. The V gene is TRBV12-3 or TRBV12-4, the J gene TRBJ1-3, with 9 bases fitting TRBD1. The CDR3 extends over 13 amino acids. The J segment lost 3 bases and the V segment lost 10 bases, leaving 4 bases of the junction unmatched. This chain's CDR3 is CATRDRVGNTIYF. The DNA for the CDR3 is TGTGCCACCCGGGACAGGGTTGGAAACACCATATATTTT.

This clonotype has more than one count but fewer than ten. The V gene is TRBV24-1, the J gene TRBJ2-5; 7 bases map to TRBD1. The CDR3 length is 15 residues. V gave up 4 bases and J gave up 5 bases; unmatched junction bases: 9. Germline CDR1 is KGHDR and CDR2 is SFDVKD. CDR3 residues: CATSDLDRERETQYF. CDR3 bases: TGTGCCACCAGTGACCTAGACAGGGAGCGGGAGACCCAGTACTTC.

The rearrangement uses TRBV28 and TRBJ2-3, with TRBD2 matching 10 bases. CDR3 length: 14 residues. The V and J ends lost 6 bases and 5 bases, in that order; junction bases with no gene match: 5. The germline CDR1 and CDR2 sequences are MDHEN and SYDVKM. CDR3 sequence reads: CASRAGGPRDTQYF. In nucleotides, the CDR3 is TGTGCCAGCAGAGCGGGGGGGCCGAGAGATACGCAGTATTTT.

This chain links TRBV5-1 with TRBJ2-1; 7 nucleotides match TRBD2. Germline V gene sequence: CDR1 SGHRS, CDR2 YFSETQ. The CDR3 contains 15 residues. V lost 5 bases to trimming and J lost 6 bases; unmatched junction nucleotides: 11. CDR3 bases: TGCGCCAGCAGATCATATAGCGGGCCTTCCAATGAGCAGTTCTTC. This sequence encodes CASRSYSGPSNEQFF.

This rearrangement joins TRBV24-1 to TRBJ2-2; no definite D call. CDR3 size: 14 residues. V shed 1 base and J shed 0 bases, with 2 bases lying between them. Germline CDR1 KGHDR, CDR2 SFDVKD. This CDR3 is CATSDFPNTGELFF. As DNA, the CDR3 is TGTGCCACCAGTGATTTCCCGAACACCGGGGAGCTGTTTTTT.

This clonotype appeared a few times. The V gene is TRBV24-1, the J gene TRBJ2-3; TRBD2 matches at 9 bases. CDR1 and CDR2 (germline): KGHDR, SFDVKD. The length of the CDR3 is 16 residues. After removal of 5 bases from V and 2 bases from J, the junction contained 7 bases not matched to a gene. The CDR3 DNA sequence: TGTGCCACCAGTGCCCTAAGCGGGAGGAACACAGATACGCAGTATTTT. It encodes CATSALSGRNTDTQYF.

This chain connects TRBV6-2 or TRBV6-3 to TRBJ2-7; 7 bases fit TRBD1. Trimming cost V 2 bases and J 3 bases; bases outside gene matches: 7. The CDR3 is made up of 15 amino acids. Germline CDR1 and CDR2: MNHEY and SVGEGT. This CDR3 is CASSYLTGIGYEQYF. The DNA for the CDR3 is TGTGCCAGCAGTTACCTGACAGGGATTGGCTACGAGCAGTACTTC.

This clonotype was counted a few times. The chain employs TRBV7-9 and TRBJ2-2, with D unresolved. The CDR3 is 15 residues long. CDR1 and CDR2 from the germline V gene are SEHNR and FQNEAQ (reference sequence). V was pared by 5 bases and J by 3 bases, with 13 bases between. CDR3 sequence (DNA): TGTGCCAGCAGCCAAGAGGCATCGTACACCGGGGAGCTGTTTTTT. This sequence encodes CASSQEASYTGELFF.

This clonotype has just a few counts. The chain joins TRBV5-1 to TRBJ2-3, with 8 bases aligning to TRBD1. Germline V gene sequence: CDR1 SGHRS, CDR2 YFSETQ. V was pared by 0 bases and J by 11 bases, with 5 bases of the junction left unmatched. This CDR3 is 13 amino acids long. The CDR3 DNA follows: TGCGCCAGCAGCTTGGGGAAAGGACAGGGGCAGTATTTT. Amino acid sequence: CASSLGKGQGQYF.

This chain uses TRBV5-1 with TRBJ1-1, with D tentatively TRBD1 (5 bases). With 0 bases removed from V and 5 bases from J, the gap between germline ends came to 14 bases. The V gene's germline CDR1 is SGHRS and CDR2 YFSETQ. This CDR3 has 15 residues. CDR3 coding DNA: TGCGCCAGCAGCTTGGCCGGGGCAGGGAGAACTGAAGCTTTCTTT. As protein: CASSLAGAGRTEAFF.

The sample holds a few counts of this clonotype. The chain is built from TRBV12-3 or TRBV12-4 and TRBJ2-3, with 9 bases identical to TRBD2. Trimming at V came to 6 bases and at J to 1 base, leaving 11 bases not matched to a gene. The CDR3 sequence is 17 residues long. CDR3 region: CASSPGRASGGTDTQYF. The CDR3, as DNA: TGTGCCAGCAGCCCCGGGAGGGCTAGCGGGGGCACAGATACGCAGTATTTT.

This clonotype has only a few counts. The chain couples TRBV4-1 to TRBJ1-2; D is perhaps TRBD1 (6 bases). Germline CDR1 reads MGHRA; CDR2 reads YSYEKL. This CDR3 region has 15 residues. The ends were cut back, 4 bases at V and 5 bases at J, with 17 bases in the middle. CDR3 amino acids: CASSPRAGAPYGYTF. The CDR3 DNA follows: TGCGCCAGCAGCCCACGCGCGGGGGCACCATATGGCTACACCTTC.

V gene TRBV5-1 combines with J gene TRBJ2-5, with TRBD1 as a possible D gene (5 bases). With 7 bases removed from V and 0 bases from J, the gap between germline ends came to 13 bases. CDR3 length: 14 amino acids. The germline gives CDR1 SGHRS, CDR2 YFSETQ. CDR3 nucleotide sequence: TGCGCCAGCCGCCCACAGGCGAACCAAGAGACCCAGTACTTC. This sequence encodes CASRPQANQETQYF.

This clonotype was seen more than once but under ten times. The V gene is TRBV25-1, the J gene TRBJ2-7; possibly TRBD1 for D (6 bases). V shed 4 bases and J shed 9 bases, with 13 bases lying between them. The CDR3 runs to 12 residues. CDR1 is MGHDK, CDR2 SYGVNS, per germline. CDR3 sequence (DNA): TGTGCCAGCAGTGTCCAGGGGTGGGGGCAGTACTTC. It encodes CASSVQGWGQYF.

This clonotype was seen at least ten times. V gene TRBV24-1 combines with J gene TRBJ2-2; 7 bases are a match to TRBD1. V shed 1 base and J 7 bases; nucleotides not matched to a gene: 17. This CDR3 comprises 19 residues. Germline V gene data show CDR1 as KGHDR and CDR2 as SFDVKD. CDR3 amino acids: CATSDFGGPTGRSDGELFF. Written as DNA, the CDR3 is TGTGCCACCAGTGATTTTGGCGGTCCGACAGGGAGAAGTGACGGGGAGCTGTTTTTT.

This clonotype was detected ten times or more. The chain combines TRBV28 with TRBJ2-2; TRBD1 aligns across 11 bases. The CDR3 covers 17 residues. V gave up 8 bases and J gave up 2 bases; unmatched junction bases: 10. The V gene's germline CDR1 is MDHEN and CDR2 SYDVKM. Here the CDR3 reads CASGGQGAIFNTGELFF. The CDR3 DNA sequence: TGTGCCAGCGGTGGACAGGGGGCGATCTTTAACACCGGGGAGCTGTTTTTT.

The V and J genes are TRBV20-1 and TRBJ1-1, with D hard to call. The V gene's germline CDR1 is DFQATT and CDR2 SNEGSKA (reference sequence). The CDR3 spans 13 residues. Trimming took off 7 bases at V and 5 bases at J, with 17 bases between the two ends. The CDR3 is CSVHGSRVTEAFF. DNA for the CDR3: TGCAGTGTCCATGGAAGTAGGGTTACTGAAGCTTTCTTT.

The CDR3 region is CASSFRGQAYEQYF. CDR3 in DNA: TGCGCCAGCAGCTTTCGGGGACAGGCCTACGAGCAGTACTTC. This chain uses TRBV5-1 with TRBJ2-7; 8 nucleotides align to TRBD1. The germline gives CDR1 SGHRS, CDR2 YFSETQ. This CDR3 region has 14 residues. Losses at the gene ends were 2 bases for V and 2 bases for J; bases not matched to a gene: 3.